This T cell receptor beta chain was identified in a study of Ad26.COV2.S vaccination and SARS-CoV-2 variants. Study summary: In the study, Ad26.COV2.S was injected intramuscularly once, or twice 56 days apart.

Per germline, CDR1 SGHVS and CDR2 FQNEAQ. V gave up 5 bases and J gave up 2 bases, with 16 bases separating them. The CDR3 totals 17 residues. Using immunoSEQ multiplex PCR, the repertoire was profiled, and TCRdb retains in-frame clones only, with some absent. The sample has fewer than 500,000 clones, about nine tenths seen once; the top ten hold around 4.5%. With respect to this clone: Antigen: not known.

The treatment is: roughly 19 received Ad26.COV2.S at low or high dose, single or two shots; roughly 5 received placebo; per-sample allocation not given. Collection of samples fell on day 63 after the first vaccine or placebo injection. Study-wide results and caveats: Participants in the vaccine arm had higher spike-specific TCR breadth; placebo recipients had lower.

This receptor was obtained from a person aged 18-60 years who received the Ad26.COV2.S COVID-19 vaccine or a placebo. The chain is built from TRBV7-8 and TRBJ2-6, with D perhaps assigned TRBD1 or TRBD2 (5 bases each). The specimen was peripheral blood, collected in a trial of Ad26.COV2.S vaccine versus placebo. The CDR3 sequence: CASSKSWGFTGANVLTF. For the CDR3, the DNA is TGTGCCAGCAGCAAAAGCTGGGGGTTCACTGGGGCCAACGTCCTGACTTTC.